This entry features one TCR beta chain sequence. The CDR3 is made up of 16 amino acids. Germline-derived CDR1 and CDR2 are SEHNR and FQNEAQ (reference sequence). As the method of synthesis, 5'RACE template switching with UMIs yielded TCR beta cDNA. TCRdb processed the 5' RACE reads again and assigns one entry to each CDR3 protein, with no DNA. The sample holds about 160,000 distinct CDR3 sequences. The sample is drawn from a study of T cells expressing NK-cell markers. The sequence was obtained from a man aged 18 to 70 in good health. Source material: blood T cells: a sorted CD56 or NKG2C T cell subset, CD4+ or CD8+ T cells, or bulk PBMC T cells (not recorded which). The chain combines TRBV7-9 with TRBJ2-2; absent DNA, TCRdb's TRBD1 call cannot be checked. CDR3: CASSLPTGRNTGELFF.